A selection of T cell receptor beta chains follows, all from one sample in a study of patients and donors after allogeneic stem cell transplantation. TCRdb reanalysed the RT-PCR reads using MiXCR and keeps one entry per CDR3 protein. The table records 70,000 or so distinct CDR3 sequences, around 27% of them present only once. The specimen sequenced was blood, either unsorted or a sorted T cell fraction (not recorded which). The origin of the receptors is a human donor who was either an allogeneic HSCT recipient or a stem cell or donor lymphocyte infusion donor (not recorded which). It is not recorded whose cells these are; they may come from a transplant donor. Each CDR3 is given with its conserved first and last residue. D genes are given only for firm matches. Clone size is not always given. Where it is, it says once, few, many or a class for expanded clones.

len,v_gene,abundance,d_gene,j_gene,CDR3nt,CDR3aa
14,TRBV7-9,-,TRBD1,TRBJ2-1,TGTGCCAGCAGCTTATGGACAGGGTATAATGAGCAGTTCTTC,CASSLWTGYNEQFF
15,TRBV29-1,-,-,TRBJ2-7,TGCAGCGTCAGAGGCGGGGACACTGGGGTATACGAGCAGTACTTC,CSVRGGDTGVYEQYF
15,TRBV7-9,-,-,TRBJ1-3,TGTGCCAGCACCCTATCGGGGCACTCTGGAAACACCATATATTTT,CASTLSGHSGNTIYF
16,TRBV20-1,-,TRBD1,TRBJ2-1,TGCAGTGCTAGAGTCCCACAGGGGACCCCCTTCAATGAGCAGTTCTTC,CSARVPQGTPFNEQFF
14,TRBV4-1,few,-,TRBJ1-6,TGCGCCAGCAGCCAAGTCAGGGTCGGGTCACCCCTCCACTTT,CASSQVRVGSPLHF
17,TRBV15,-,TRBD1,TRBJ2-2,TGTGCCACCAGCAAGACAGGGGAGGCGGCGAACACCGGGGAGCTGTTTTTT,CATSKTGEAANTGELFF
15,TRBV20-1,-,TRBD2,TRBJ2-3,TGCAGTGCTAGAGGTTTCCTAGCGGGGGGAGATACGCAGTATTTT,CSARGFLAGGDTQYF
15,TRBV20-1,-,TRBD1,TRBJ2-2,TGCAGTGCCACCGACAGGGCAACGAACACCGGGGAGCTGTTTTTT,CSATDRATNTGELFF
15,TRBV7-2,-,-,TRBJ2-5,TGTGCCAGCAGCTTATATCTGACAGACCAAGAGACCCAGTACTTC,CASSLYLTDQETQYF
16,TRBV12-3/TRBV12-4,many,-,TRBJ1-4,TGTGCCAGCAGCCCAGGGGCCAGGGTGGCTAATGAAAAACTGTTTTTT,CASSPGARVANEKLFF
16,TRBV29-1,-,-,TRBJ2-1,TGCAGCGTTGAAGATTTTAGGTCCAGCTCCTACAATGAGCAGTTCTTC,CSVEDFRSSSYNEQFF
15,TRBV20-1,few,-,TRBJ2-3,TGCAGTGCTAGAGGCTCCCGGAACCCACCAGATACGCAGTATTTT,CSARGSRNPPDTQYF
18,TRBV5-1,-,TRBD2,TRBJ2-3,TGCGCCAGCAGCTTGTTAGTTCGGCTAGCGGGAAGCACAGATACGCAGTATTTT,CASSLLVRLAGSTDTQYF
14,TRBV5-6,-,-,TRBJ2-1,TGTGCCAGCAGTGAGGACTACCTCAACAATGAGCAGTTCTTC,CASSEDYLNNEQFF
20,TRBV10-3,-,TRBD1,TRBJ2-6,TGTGCCATCAGTGAGTCGGGAAAAGGGACAGGGCACTCTGGGGCCAACGTCCTGACTTTC,CAISESGKGTGHSGANVLTF
14,TRBV12-3/TRBV12-4,-,TRBD1,TRBJ1-2,TGTGCCAGCGGGGTTCAGGACAGGGCTTTCGGCTACACCTTC,CASGVQDRAFGYTF
12,TRBV10-3,few,-,TRBJ1-1,TGTGCCAGTAACCGACAGAACACTGAAGCTTTCTTT,CASNRQNTEAFF
17,TRBV30,-,-,TRBJ2-7,TGTGCCTGGGATAGATCGATCAGGGTTATTTCCTCCTACGAGCAGTACTTC,CAWDRSIRVISSYEQYF
14,TRBV12-3/TRBV12-4,-,-,TRBJ2-7,TGTGCCAGCAGCCCCCCGGGGAGGATTGTCGAGCAGTACTTC,CASSPPGRIVEQYF
15,TRBV5-6,few,-,TRBJ2-7,TGTGCCAGCAGCGCCCTACAGGGTAGCTCCTACGAGCAGTACTTC,CASSALQGSSYEQYF
14,TRBV12-3/TRBV12-4,few,TRBD1,TRBJ1-6,TGTGCCAGCACCCCGGACAGGGATGGATCACCCCTCCACTTT,CASTPDRDGSPLHF
13,TRBV4-1,few,-,TRBJ2-7,TGCGCCAGCAGCCAAGATTACTACTACGAGCAGTACTTC,CASSQDYYYEQYF
14,TRBV6-5,-,TRBD2,TRBJ2-3,TGTGCCAGCAGGGGACTAGCTTCCACAGATACGCAGTATTTT,CASRGLASTDTQYF
16,TRBV18,-,-,TRBJ1-3,TGTGCCAGCTCACCCCCCGGGACCAACTCTGGAAACACCATATATTTT,CASSPPGTNSGNTIYF
14,TRBV5-1,-,TRBD1,TRBJ2-4,TGCGCCAGCAGCCTGGCAGGGGGAAAAAACATTCAGTACTTC,CASSLAGGKNIQYF
15,TRBV7-3,-,-,TRBJ1-6,TGTGCCAGCAGCTTACGGGGGACCTATAATTCACCCCTCCACTTT,CASSLRGTYNSPLHF
16,TRBV7-6,-,TRBD2,TRBJ2-2,TGTGCCAGCAGCTTAGTAGCGGGAGGGAACACCGGGGAGCTGTTTTTT,CASSLVAGGNTGELFF